These T cell receptor beta chains were read from a single sample in a study of PD-L1 blockade in urothelial cancer. Assay: immunoSEQ multiplex PCR; the TCRdb copy retains only in-frame clones and omits some. The sample contains tens of thousands of clones, around 82% of which appear only once. Sample: PBMCs, taken around atezolizumab (anti-PD-L1) treatment. All receptors derive from a man between 65 and 85 years old with urothelial cancer. Each CDR3 is given with its conserved first and last residue. The order of the fields is J gene, V gene, CDR3 protein.

TRBJ2-7 TRBV6-1 CASSTSGTYEQYF
TRBJ2-7 TRBV11-3 CASSLDTGDEQYF
TRBJ1-4 TRBV20-1 CSARLVEKLFF
TRBJ1-1 TRBV7-6 CASSLLRLDNPNTEAFF
TRBJ2-3 TRBV2 CASSEDAGGPDTQYF
TRBJ1-2 TRBV20-1 CSATENYGYTF
TRBJ1-2 TRBV9 CASSVETGSYGYTF
TRBJ2-3 TRBV5-1 CASSASSGTGKDTQYF
TRBJ2-7 TRBV29-1 CSVGQFYEQYF
TRBJ2-3 TRBV2 CASRGLVADTQYF
TRBJ2-1 TRBV19 CASRLAPSGRASGNEQFF
TRBJ2-7 TRBV28 CASSPIGQGLYEQYF
TRBJ2-3 TRBV7-9 CASSPRAAGADTQYF
TRBJ1-5 TRBV5-6 CASSSSWTTGLNQPQHF
TRBJ2-1 TRBV6-4 CASSETSGRVEQFF
TRBJ1-2 TRBV5-1 CASSLEGGNYGYTF
TRBJ2-2 TRBV30 CAWSQTVTGELFF
TRBJ1-5 TRBV6-1 CASRGDRTSNQPQHF
TRBJ2-2 TRBV7-9 CASSLGTSGGNTGELFF
TRBJ1-1 TRBV28 CASSPTGLNTEAFF
TRBJ1-3 TRBV30 CAWSIKGAGNTIYF
TRBJ2-2 TRBV30 CAWRQTNTGELFF
TRBJ2-3 TRBV5-4 CASSLARDGTDTQYF
TRBJ2-7 TRBV28 CASSQRSREQYF
TRBJ2-3 TRBV5-1 CASSLHSREVTDTQYF
TRBJ2-7 TRBV11-2 CASGPYEQYF
TRBJ2-7 TRBV2 CASSVGGWSEQYF
TRBJ1-6 TRBV6-5 CASSRGLPRNSPLHF
TRBJ2-1 TRBV7-9 CASSTSGPNEQFF
TRBJ2-5 TRBV4-1 CASSPRDRETQYF